These T cell receptor beta chains were read from a single sample in a study of blood T cell repertoires in COVID-19. This table comes from immunoSEQ multiplex PCR, and its TCRdb copy is limited to in-frame clones, with some not included. The profile shows 40,000 to 45,000 clones, approximately 90% of them singletons. The sample taken for sequencing was peripheral blood. The origin of the receptors is a human donor in a cohort sampled during active COVID-19. Each CDR3 is given with its conserved first and last residue. Clone size is not always given. Where it is, it says once, few, many or a class for expanded clones.

NA,TRBV12-3/TRBV12-4,CASSPGVPGYTF
NA,TRBV29-1,CSFSRGTSIYEQYF
NA,TRBV15,CATSRLSAGGFYNEQFF
NA,TRBV19,CASSILGQFEETQYF
NA,TRBV6-5,CASSYGRARAYNEQFF
NA,TRBV4-3,CASRSAEGVFGYTF
NA,TRBV5-5,CASSLEISSSGYTF
NA,TRBV2,CASNPGSNQPQHF
NA,TRBV7-2,CASSLRQSSYNSPLHF
NA,TRBV3-1/TRBV3-2,CASSPGTGSPLHF
NA,TRBV3-1/TRBV3-2,CASSEEVVNTEAFF
NA,TRBV2,CASRKRGLKETQYF
NA,TRBV6-2/TRBV6-3,CASSYSAVRGQETQYF
NA,TRBV25-1,CASRTSGGLGYEQFF
NA,TRBV7-8,CASSLRQGSSYEQYF
few,TRBV5-4,CASFRQTSEYNEQFF
NA,TRBV5-8,CASSSDRVNTEAFF
NA,TRBV10-3,CAISGTGDTQYF
NA,TRBV4-2,CASSPRDRGPPRTDTQYF
NA,TRBV7-9,CASRHRLAGITDTQYF
NA,TRBV7-2,CASSLVPKWAGGPVEQFF
NA,TRBV7-3,CASSLKAGVSYEQYF
once,TRBV20-1,CSASIPGWSEAFF
NA,TRBV27,CASSLFGSRVGLLMPLNYGYTF
NA,TRBV7-2,CASSSGYNTGELFF
once,TRBV27,CASSTGTRNEKLFF
once,TRBV27,CASSPWAYSTSGGGSYNEQFF
NA,TRBV5-1,CASRVGQGAIQYF
NA,TRBV9,CASSVQVFVGGDTGELFF
NA,TRBV7-2,CASSLVGTGGQPQHF
NA,TRBV11-1,CASLKGTPTSTDTQYF
NA,TRBV7-9,CASSIAGALETQYF
NA,TRBV10-3,CAISKPTGTNTGELFF